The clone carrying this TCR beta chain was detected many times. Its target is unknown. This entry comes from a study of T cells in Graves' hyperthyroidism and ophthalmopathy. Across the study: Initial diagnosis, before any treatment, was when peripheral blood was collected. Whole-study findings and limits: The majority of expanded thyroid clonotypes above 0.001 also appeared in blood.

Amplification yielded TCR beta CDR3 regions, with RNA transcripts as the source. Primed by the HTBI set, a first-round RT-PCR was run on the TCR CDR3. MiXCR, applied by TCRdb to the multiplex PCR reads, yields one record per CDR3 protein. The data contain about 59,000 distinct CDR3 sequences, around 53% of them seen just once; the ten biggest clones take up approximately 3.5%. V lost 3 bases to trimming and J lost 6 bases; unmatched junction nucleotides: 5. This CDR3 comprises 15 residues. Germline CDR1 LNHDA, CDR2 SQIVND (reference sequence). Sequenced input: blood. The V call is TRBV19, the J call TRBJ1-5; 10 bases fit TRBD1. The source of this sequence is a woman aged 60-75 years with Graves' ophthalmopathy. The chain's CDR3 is CASSIPGQGTQPQHF. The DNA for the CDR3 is TGTGCCAGTAGTATTCCGGGACAGGGGACTCAGCCCCAGCATTTT.